This T cell receptor (beta chain) emerged from a study of blood T cell repertoires in COVID-19. Some clones are missing from TCRdb's copy, which holds only in-frame ones; the method was immunoSEQ multiplex PCR. The sample has about 36,000 clones, just under 80% seen once. V lost 4 bases and J lost 1; bases outside the gene matches: 5. Germline CDR1 and CDR2: WNHNN and SYGVQD (reference sequence). CDR3 length equals 16 residues. This TCR derives from a man between 60 and 70 years old with acute or convalescent COVID-19. The chain is built from TRBV10-1 and TRBJ2-1; 9 bases are a match to TRBD2. The sample taken for sequencing was peripheral blood. The CDR3 reads CASSATSGGSYNEQFF. The DNA for the CDR3 is TGCGCCAGCAGTGCGACTAGCGGAGGGTCCTACAATGAGCAGTTCTTC.